This T cell receptor beta chain came from a study of beta chain features in type 1 diabetes. As to this clone: Its antigen is not known.

Whole-study results and caveats: Type 1 diabetes patients had moderately but significantly shorter TCRB CDR3s in all four CD4+ subsets.

Naive, central memory, regulatory and stem cell-like memory cells within the CD4+ compartment were sorted using CD45RO/CCR7/CD25/CD127/CD95/CD27. Looked up from germline, CDR1 is SEHNR and CDR2 is FQNEAQ (reference sequence). This CDR3 is built from 18 residues. Unmatched junction bases numbered 14, after V lost 7 bases and J lost 4 bases. Since all of the isolated RNA was reverse transcribed, expressed TCRB transcripts were what got sequenced. Assay: immunoSEQ multiplex PCR; the TCRdb copy retains only in-frame clones and omits some. The profile covers 160,000 or so clones, with about 10% appearing a single time and 0.65% to 0.9% taken by the ten largest.

The sequence derives from a woman aged 30 to 39 with type 1 diabetes. This rearrangement joins TRBV7-9 to TRBJ2-6; 9 bases fit TRBD1. The sequenced sample was central memory CD4+ T cells from blood. CDR3 bases: TGTGCCAGCACTCCTGCGCCCGGGACAGGGACAGGGGCCAACGTCCTGACTTTC. It specifies CASTPAPGTGTGANVLTF.